The subject of this entry is one T cell receptor (beta chain). The antigen remains undetermined. CDR1 SGHTA and CDR2 FQGTGA come from the germline V gene. The length of the CDR3 is 12 residues. Trimming cost V 5 bases and J 7 bases, with 8 bases left between them. This record comes from a study of cytomegalovirus exposure and HLA in healthy donors. Notes on the study in general: It was approximately 170 TCR beta chains that were listed as cytomegalovirus-associated. A few chains linked to CMV were shown in vitro to be specific for CMV antigens. Rarity held for most TCR sequences, but there were some public TCRs that occurred in many donors. For most TCR beta V segments, an earlier analysis put the productive rate at about 90% or about 30% of the time.

Amplification used 60 Vbeta primers and 13 Jbeta primers. Assay used: immunoSEQ multiplex PCR; TCRdb lists only in-frame clones, some missing. The sample contains 100,000 to 150,000 clones, about four fifths of which appear only once. What was sequenced was PBMCs. The chain has TRBV7-3 and TRBJ2-2; D ambiguous. This clonotype was obtained from a male donor in good health and CMV-seropositive. The CDR3 region has the DNA TGTGCCAGCAGCATAGTGGTCGGGGAGCTGTTTTTT. It yields the protein CASSIVVGELFF.